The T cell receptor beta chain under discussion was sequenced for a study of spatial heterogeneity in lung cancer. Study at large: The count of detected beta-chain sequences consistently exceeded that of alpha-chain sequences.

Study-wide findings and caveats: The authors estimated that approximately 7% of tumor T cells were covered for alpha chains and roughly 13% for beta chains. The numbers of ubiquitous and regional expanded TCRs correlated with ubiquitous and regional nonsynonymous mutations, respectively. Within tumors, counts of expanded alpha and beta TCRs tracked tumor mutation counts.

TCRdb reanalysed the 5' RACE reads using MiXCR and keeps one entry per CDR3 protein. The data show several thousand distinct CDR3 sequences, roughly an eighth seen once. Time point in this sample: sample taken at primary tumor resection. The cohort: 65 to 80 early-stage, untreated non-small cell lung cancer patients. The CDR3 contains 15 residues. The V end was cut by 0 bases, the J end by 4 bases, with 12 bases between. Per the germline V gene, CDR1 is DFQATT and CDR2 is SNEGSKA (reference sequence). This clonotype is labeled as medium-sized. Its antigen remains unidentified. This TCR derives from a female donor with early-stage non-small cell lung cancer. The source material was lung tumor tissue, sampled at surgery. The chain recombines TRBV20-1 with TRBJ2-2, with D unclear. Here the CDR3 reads CSARDGHGSTGELFF. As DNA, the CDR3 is TGCAGTGCTAGAGATGGTCACGGTAGCACCGGGGAGCTGTTTTTT.